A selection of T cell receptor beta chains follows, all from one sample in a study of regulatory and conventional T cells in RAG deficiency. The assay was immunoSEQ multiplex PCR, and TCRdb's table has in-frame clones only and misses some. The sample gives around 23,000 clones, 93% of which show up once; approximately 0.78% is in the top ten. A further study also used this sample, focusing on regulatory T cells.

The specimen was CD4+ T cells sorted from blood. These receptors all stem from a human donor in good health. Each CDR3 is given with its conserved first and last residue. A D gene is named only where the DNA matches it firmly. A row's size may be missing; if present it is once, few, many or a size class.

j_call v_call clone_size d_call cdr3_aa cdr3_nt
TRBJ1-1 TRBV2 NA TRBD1 CASRGQGARTEAFF TGTGCCAGCAGGGGACAGGGGGCGCGAACTGAAGCTTTCTTT
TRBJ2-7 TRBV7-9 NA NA CASSRGGEQYF TGTGCCAGCAGCCGAGGGGGGGAGCAGTACTTC
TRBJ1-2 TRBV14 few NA CASSPVTGAYGYTF TGTGCCAGCAGCCCAGTCACAGGAGCCTATGGCTACACCTTC
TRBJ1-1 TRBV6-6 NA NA CASSYSRGGETEAFF TGTGCCAGCAGTTACTCGAGGGGGGGGGAGACTGAAGCTTTCTTT
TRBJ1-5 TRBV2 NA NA CASSELGDSNQPQHF TGTGCCAGCAGTGAATTGGGAGATAGCAATCAGCCCCAGCATTTT
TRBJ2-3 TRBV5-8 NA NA CASSFSSPDTQYF TGTGCCAGCAGCTTCTCTTCCCCAGATACGCAGTATTTT
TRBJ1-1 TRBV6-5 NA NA CASSSPNTEAFF TGTGCCAGCAGTTCGCCGAACACTGAAGCTTTCTTT
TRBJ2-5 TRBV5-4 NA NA CASSPPGGVMGTQYF TGTGCCAGCAGCCCCCCCGGGGGCGTGATGGGGACCCAGTACTTC
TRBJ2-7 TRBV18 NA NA CASSPPGGEQYF TGTGCCAGCTCACCACCGGGCGGAGAGCAGTACTTC
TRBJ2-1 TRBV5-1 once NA CASSLGLSKTYNEQFF TGCGCCAGCAGCTTGGGACTATCCAAGACCTACAATGAGCAGTTCTTC
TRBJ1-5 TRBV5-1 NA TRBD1 CASSLGVVQGGNQPQHF TGCGCCAGCAGTTTGGGGGTGGTCCAGGGGGGCAATCAGCCCCAGCATTTT
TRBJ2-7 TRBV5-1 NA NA CASSLGAVEKYEQYF TGCGCCAGCAGCTTGGGGGCTGTCGAGAAATACGAGCAGTACTTC
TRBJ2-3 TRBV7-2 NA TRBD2 CASSAKWGLATDTQYF TGTGCCAGCAGCGCGAAATGGGGACTAGCTACAGATACGCAGTATTTT
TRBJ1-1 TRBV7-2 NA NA CASSFQRNTEAFF TGTGCCAGCAGCTTTCAGCGGAACACTGAAGCTTTCTTT
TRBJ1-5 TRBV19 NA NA CASSPGQSHSNQPQHF TGTGCCAGTAGCCCCGGGCAGTCACATAGCAATCAGCCCCAGCATTTT
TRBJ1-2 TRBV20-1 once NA CSASQGPGYTF TGCAGTGCTAGTCAGGGACCTGGCTACACCTTC
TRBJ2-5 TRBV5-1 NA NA CASSPTDPGETQYF TGCGCCAGCAGCCCGACAGACCCCGGGGAGACCCAGTACTTC
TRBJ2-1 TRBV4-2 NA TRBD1 CASSRTGTAKNEQFF TGTGCCAGCAGCCGAACCGGGACAGCAAAAAATGAGCAGTTCTTC
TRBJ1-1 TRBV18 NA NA CASSPLGPRDTEAFF TGTGCCAGCTCACCACTAGGACCTCGGGACACTGAAGCTTTCTTT
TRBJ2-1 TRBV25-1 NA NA CATTARRQVGDEQFF TGTGCCACCACGGCCAGGCGGCAGGTCGGGGATGAGCAGTTCTTC
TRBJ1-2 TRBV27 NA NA CASSRTIVNGYTF TGTGCCAGCAGTCGGACGATTGTCAATGGCTACACCTTC
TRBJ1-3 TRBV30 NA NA CAWSGISGNTIYF TGTGCCTGGAGTGGTATCTCCGGAAACACCATATATTTT
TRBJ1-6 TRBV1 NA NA CTSRTGQVCNSPLHF TGCACCAGCAGAACCGGACAGGTTTGTAATTCACCCCTCCACTTT
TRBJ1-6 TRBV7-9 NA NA CASGGVVDSPLHF TGTGCCAGCGGCGGGGTTGTTGATTCACCCCTCCACTTT
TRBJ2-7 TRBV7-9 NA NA CASSPRGDEQYF TGTGCCAGCAGCCCTAGGGGGGACGAGCAGTACTTC
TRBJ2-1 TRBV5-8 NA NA CASSPPSERRGLYEQFF TGTGCCAGCAGCCCCCCTTCTGAGCGACGGGGGTTGTATGAGCAGTTCTTC
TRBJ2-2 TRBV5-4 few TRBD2 CASSPGLAGGPGELFF TGTGCCAGCAGCCCGGGACTAGCGGGGGGTCCCGGGGAGCTGTTTTTT
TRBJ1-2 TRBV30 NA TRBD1 CAVRDRVGYTF TGTGCCGTCCGGGACAGGGTCGGCTACACCTTC
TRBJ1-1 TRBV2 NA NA CASSVGGATEAFF TGTGCCAGCAGTGTTGGGGGGGCGACTGAAGCTTTCTTT
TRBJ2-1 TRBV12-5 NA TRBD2 CASGPPSGNYNEQFF TGTGCTAGTGGTCCCCCAAGCGGGAACTACAATGAGCAGTTCTTC
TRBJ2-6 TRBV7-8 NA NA CASSTPGAGYAGANVLTF TGTGCCAGCAGCACCCCGGGGGCGGGTTACGCCGGGGCCAACGTCCTGACTTTC
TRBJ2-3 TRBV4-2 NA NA CASSQNSADTQYF TGTGCCAGCAGCCAAAACAGTGCAGATACGCAGTATTTT
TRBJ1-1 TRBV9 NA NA CASSVRDISDTEAFF TGTGCCAGCAGCGTCCGGGACATCAGTGACACTGAAGCTTTCTTT
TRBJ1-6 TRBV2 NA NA CASSELAGDNSPLHF TGTGCCAGCAGTGAACTGGCAGGGGATAATTCACCCCTCCACTTT
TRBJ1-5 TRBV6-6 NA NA CASSYSSGLDQPQHF TGTGCCAGCAGTTACTCTTCAGGGCTGGATCAGCCCCAGCATTTT
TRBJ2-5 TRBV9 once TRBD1 CASSVGQGAWGETQYF TGTGCCAGCAGCGTGGGACAGGGGGCGTGGGGAGAGACCCAGTACTTC
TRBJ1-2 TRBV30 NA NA CAWSDEGGYTF TGTGCCTGGAGTGACGAAGGGGGCTACACCTTC
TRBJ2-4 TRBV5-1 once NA CASSLGQEGIQYF TGCGCCAGCAGCTTGGGACAGGAGGGCATTCAGTACTTC
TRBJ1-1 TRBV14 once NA CASSQGTANTEAFF TGTGCCAGCAGCCAAGGGACTGCGAACACTGAAGCTTTCTTT